Sequencing of this T cell receptor beta chain was carried out in a study of CD8+CD57+ T cells in acquired aplastic anemia. Study conclusions and caveats: Patient and control CD8+ Simpson's diversity was not significantly different. Overlap between patients and controls comprised about 30 CD8+ CDR3 sequences.

Regarding this clonotype: Its specificity is not known.

Only patients with CD8+CD57+ cell expansion on flow cytometry were chosen for sequencing. Patients had undergone no therapy by the time their blood was sampled. The template used for profiling TCR beta VDJ and CDR3 was genomic DNA. Via MiXCR, TCRdb re-called the reads, giving one row per CDR3 protein. Of approximately 59,000 distinct CDR3 sequences listed, approximately 54% are singletons. The CDR3 length is 15 residues. Germline V gene data show CDR1 as SNHLY and CDR2 as FYNNEI. V lost 4 bases, J lost 9 bases, and 16 bases lay in between. Sequences were obtained from sorted CD4+, CD8+, or CD8+CD57+ T cells (not recorded which) from PBMCs. The gene calls are TRBV2 and TRBJ1-6, with D possibly matching TRBD1 (6 bases). The sequence was collected from a human donor with aplastic anemia. The CDR3 coding sequence is TGTGCCAGCAGTGTACGACAGGCCACAATTTCACCCCTCCACTTT. Its translation: CASSVRQATISPLHF.